Sequencing of this T cell receptor beta chain was carried out in a study of T cells after yellow fever vaccination. Study conclusions and caveats: A faster peak, day 5 versus 15, was reached by the weaker secondary response. Reappearance after the booster was seen for most primary-vaccination clones, at 95% to 96% CD4 and more than 80% CD8.

This clonotype was picked up many times. Its matching antigen is unknown. V lost 7 bases, J lost 0 bases, and 13 bases lay in between. This CDR3 is built from 15 residues. CDR1 is MDHEN, CDR2 SYDVKM, per germline. Via MiXCR, TCRdb re-called the 5' RACE reads, giving one row per CDR3 protein. The sample lists more than 55,000 distinct CDR3 sequences, 6.5% to 8% occurring once. The origin of this receptor is a man aged 25 to 40 who received the YFV17D yellow fever vaccine. Sequences were derived from CD8+ T cells sorted from PBMCs, sampled 15 days after the yellow fever booster vaccination. The V and J genes are TRBV28 and TRBJ2-1; D unclear. The DNA of the CDR3 is TGTGCCAGCACCCCGGACGTAAGCTCCTACAATGAGCAGTTCTTC. Protein sequence: CASTPDVSSYNEQFF.